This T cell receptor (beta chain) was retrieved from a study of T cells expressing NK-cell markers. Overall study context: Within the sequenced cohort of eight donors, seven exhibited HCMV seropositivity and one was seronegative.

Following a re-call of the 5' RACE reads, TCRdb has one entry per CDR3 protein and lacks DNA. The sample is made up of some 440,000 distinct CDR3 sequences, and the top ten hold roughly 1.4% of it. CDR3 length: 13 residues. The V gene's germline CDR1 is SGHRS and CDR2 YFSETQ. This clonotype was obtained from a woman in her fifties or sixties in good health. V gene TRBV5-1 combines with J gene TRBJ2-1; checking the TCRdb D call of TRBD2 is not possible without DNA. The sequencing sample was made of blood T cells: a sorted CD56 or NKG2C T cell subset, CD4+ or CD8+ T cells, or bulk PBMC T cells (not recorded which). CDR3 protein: CASSLAGPNEQFF.